Each of the 26 T cell receptor beta chains below was sequenced from the same sample in a study of technical replicates of blood from several donors. The method was immunoSEQ multiplex PCR; TCRdb's version includes in-frame clones alone and lacks a portion of them. The repertoire holds around 79,000 clones, 91% seen once, with 0.3% to 0.45% in the top ten. Sequenced: T cells isolated from PBMCs. These receptors were taken from a human donor in good health. Some clones in this sample may be carry-over from other donors' samples.

The chain is built from TRBV7-8 and TRBJ2-2; TRBD1 matches at 11 bases. The CDR3 length is 18 residues. J was trimmed by 6 bases and V by 1 base; bases with no gene match: 10. In germline, CDR1 is SGHVS, CDR2 FQNEAQ. The DNA for the CDR3 is TGTGCCAGCAGCTTAGAATTTACGCGGACAGGGGGCTCCGGGGAGCTGTTTTTT. Translation gives CASSLEFTRTGGSGELFF. Using reference TRBV7-8 and TRBJ2-2 for the parts outside the CDR3, the full variable domain is GAGVSQSPRYKVAKRGQDVALRCDPISGHVSLFWYQQALGQGPEFLTYFQNEAQLDKSGLPSDRFFAERPEGSVSTLKIQRTQQEDSAVYLCASSLEFTRTGGSGELFFGEGSRLTVL.

V and J are TRBV9 and TRBJ1-2; D is ambiguous. Trimming left V 2 bases short and J 4 bases short, with 12 bases between. Looked up from germline, CDR1 is SGDLS and CDR2 is YYNGEE. CDR3 length equals 14 residues. In nucleotides, the CDR3 is TGTGCCAGCAGCGTTTCAGAGGACTTCTATGGCTACACCTTC. As protein: CASSVSEDFYGYTF.

This clone is a singleton in its sample. The V call is TRBV14, the J call TRBJ2-7, with 12 bases fitting TRBD1. The germline gives CDR1 SGHDN, CDR2 FVKESK. The CDR3 has 15 residues. V was clipped by 2 bases and J by 7 bases; unmatched bases: 6. The CDR3 loop is CASSQPGQGAREQYF. The CDR3 coding sequence is TGTGCCAGCAGCCAACCGGGACAGGGGGCGCGTGAGCAGTACTTC.

This clone has just a few counts. The V gene is TRBV2, the J gene TRBJ2-3; D perhaps matches TRBD2 (6 bases). Trimming pared 8 bases from V and 8 bases from J, leaving 11 bases between. The CDR3 extends over 11 amino acids. The germline V gene encodes CDR1 SNHLY and CDR2 FYNNEI. The CDR3 here is CASPLGGTQYF. CDR3 DNA sequence: TGTGCCAGCCCCTTGGGGGGTACGCAGTATTTT.

This clone is a singleton in its sample. The gene calls are TRBV14 and TRBJ2-1, with a possible D match to TRBD2 (6 bases). CDR1 and CDR2 from the germline V gene are SGHDN and FVKESK. V gave up 4 bases and J gave up 2 bases, with 9 bases separating them. This CDR3 has 14 amino acids. CDR3 sequence: CASSPGLPYNEQFF. DNA for the CDR3: TGTGCCAGCAGCCCGGGACTTCCCTACAATGAGCAGTTCTTC.

The genes are TRBV30 and TRBJ1-2; D unclear. V dropped 1 base and J dropped 0 bases, with 3 bases sitting between them. Looked up from germline, CDR1 is GTSNPN and CDR2 is SVGIG (reference sequence). The CDR3 totals 12 residues. The CDR3 DNA is TGTGCCTGGAGTGCAGCTAACTATGGCTACACCTTC. It yields the protein CAWSAANYGYTF.

The rearrangement joins TRBV28 to TRBJ1-2; D possibly corresponds to TRBD1 (6 bases). Trimming cost V 4 bases and J 2 bases, with 14 bases left between them. The germline gives CDR1 MDHEN, CDR2 SYDVKM. This CDR3 spans 15 amino acids. For the CDR3, the DNA is TGTGCCAGCAGTTACTCCAGGGGTAAGAACTATGGCTACACCTTC. Amino acids: CASSYSRGKNYGYTF.

This clone was found a few times. This chain connects TRBV30 to TRBJ1-1; a weak D match, TRBD1 (5 bases). The CDR3 is 11 residues long. V was pared by 7 bases and J by 4 bases, with 10 bases between. Germline CDR1 and CDR2: GTSNPN and SVGIG (reference sequence). CDR3 coding DNA: TGTGCCTTCCTGGACACCACTGAAGCTTTCTTT. It specifies CAFLDTTEAFF.

As DNA, the CDR3 is TGTGCCAGCTCACCTTTGACAGGGGAGTTTCAAGAGACCCAGTACTTC. Protein: CASSPLTGEFQETQYF. The chain carries TRBV18 and TRBJ2-5, with TRBD1 matching over 8 bases. This CDR3 region has 16 residues. Per germline, CDR1 KGHSH and CDR2 LQKENI. The trim removed 3 bases at V and 2 bases at J, leaving 8 bases unmatched.

The CDR3 loop reads CASSLDRRVGEGYTF. The CDR3 DNA reads TGCGCCAGCAGCTTGGACAGGAGAGTAGGAGAAGGCTACACCTTC. The V gene is TRBV5-1, the J gene TRBJ1-2; a weak D match, TRBD1 (5 bases). The germline V gene has CDR1 SGHRS and CDR2 YFSETQ. The CDR3 runs 15 residues. V was pared by 0 bases and J by 8 bases, with 17 bases between.

The V gene is TRBV19, the J gene TRBJ1-2; a possible D gene is TRBD1 (6 bases). The V gene's germline CDR1 is LNHDA and CDR2 SQIVND (reference sequence). V lost 5 bases, J lost 6 bases, and 13 bases lay in between. This CDR3 is built from 13 residues. In nucleotides, the CDR3 is TGTGCCAGTAGTGTCGGGACAAAGAATGGCTACACCTTC. It codes for CASSVGTKNGYTF.

This chain connects TRBV7-9 to TRBJ2-7; 10 bases match TRBD2. Germline V gives CDR1 SEHNR, CDR2 FQNEAQ (reference sequence). The CDR3 spans 15 residues. Trimming cost V 1 base and J 3 bases; bases outside gene matches: 3. CDR3 amino acids: CASSLGLAGVYEQYF. The DNA of the CDR3 is TGTGCCAGCAGCTTAGGCCTAGCGGGAGTCTACGAGCAGTACTTC.

The genes are TRBV4-3 and TRBJ1-1; D might be TRBD1 (5 bases). Germline V CDR1 and CDR2: LGHNA, YSLEER. CDR3 length: 15 residues. V was cut by 0 bases and J by 1 base, with 9 bases left in between. The CDR3 DNA reads TGCGCCAGCAGCCAAGAAGAAGGGGCGAACACTGAAGCTTTCTTT. It is translated as CASSQEEGANTEAFF.

The rearrangement links TRBV7-3 to TRBJ2-3; 10 bases are shared with TRBD2. CDR1 is SGHTA, CDR2 FQGTGA, per germline. V gave up 6 bases and J gave up 5 bases; unmatched junction bases: 2. The CDR3 is 13 residues long. CDR3 in DNA: TGTGCCAGCAGACTAGCGGGGTTAGATACGCAGTATTTT. The encoded protein is CASRLAGLDTQYF.

V and J are TRBV7-6 and TRBJ1-1; the match to TRBD1 covers 9 bases. Germline values: CDR1 SGHVS, CDR2 FNYEAQ. With 5 bases clipped from V and 5 bases from J, the junction kept 3 bases outside the gene matches. The CDR3 spans 13 residues. The CDR3 region has the DNA TGTGCCAGCAGCAGACAGGGGGTAACTGAAGCTTTCTTT. Protein product: CASSRQGVTEAFF.

The chain has TRBV7-9 and TRBJ2-7; weak D call: TRBD1 (6 bases). CDR1 is SEHNR and CDR2 is FQNEAQ in the germline V gene (reference sequence). The germline V and J ends were trimmed by 1 base and 2 bases, with 9 bases remaining between them. CDR3 length equals 14 residues. The chain's CDR3 is CASSLVQGPYEQYF. The CDR3 region has the DNA TGTGCCAGCAGCTTAGTACAGGGCCCCTACGAGCAGTACTTC.

J is TRBJ1-4 and V is TRBV27; 9 bases are a match to TRBD1. V lost 4 bases to trimming and J lost 0 bases; unmatched junction nucleotides: 3. CDR1 and CDR2 from the germline V gene are MNHEY and SMNVEV (reference sequence). The CDR3 extends over 16 amino acids. The chain's CDR3 is CASSWDRVTTNEKLFF. DNA for the CDR3: TGTGCCAGCAGTTGGGACAGGGTAACAACTAATGAAAAACTGTTTTTT.

The sample holds one count of this clone. This chain connects TRBV29-1 to TRBJ1-2, with 8 bases matching TRBD1. Germline values: CDR1 SQVTM, CDR2 ANQGSEA. This CDR3 region has 12 residues. V trimming: 7 bases; J trimming: 2 bases; junction bases outside the gene matches: 3. The CDR3 reads CSARQGNYGYTF. The CDR3 DNA sequence: TGCAGCGCCCGACAGGGGAACTATGGCTACACCTTC.

The J gene is TRBJ2-1, the V gene TRBV27; possible D gene TRBD2, 6 bases. This CDR3 spans 15 amino acids. Germline V gene lookup returns CDR1 MNHEY and CDR2 SMNVEV (reference sequence). V lost 2 bases to trimming and J lost 2 bases, with 10 bases between them. The CDR3 protein is CASSLGGTPYNEQFF. The CDR3 DNA follows: TGTGCCAGCAGTTTAGGGGGGACCCCCTACAATGAGCAGTTCTTC.

The chain uses TRBV5-6 and TRBJ2-7, with 8 bases that match TRBD2. J lost 6 bases, V lost 2 bases, and 7 bases had no gene match. The CDR3 is made up of 14 amino acids. Germline values: CDR1 SGHDT, CDR2 YYEEEE. This CDR3 reads CASSFTGRAAEQYF. DNA of the CDR3: TGTGCCAGCAGCTTCACCGGGAGGGCCGCCGAGCAGTACTTC.

This clone was detected only a few times. The chain recombines TRBV2 with TRBJ1-4; unclear D gene. This CDR3 has 13 residues. Trimming took off 2 bases at V and 6 bases at J, with 7 bases between the two ends. Per germline, CDR1 SNHLY and CDR2 FYNNEI. The CDR3 DNA sequence: TGTGCCAGCAGTGAACTCCAGGATGAAAAACTGTTTTTT. Amino acids: CASSELQDEKLFF.

The V and J genes are TRBV7-9 and TRBJ2-5, with 7 bases identical to TRBD2. With V trimmed by 4 bases and J by 1 base, 6 bases remained unmatched. This CDR3 is built from 15 residues. Per the germline V gene, CDR1 is SEHNR and CDR2 is FQNEAQ (reference sequence). The CDR3 sequence is CASSSYLAVQETQYF. CDR3 DNA: TGTGCCAGCAGCTCATACCTAGCGGTCCAAGAGACCCAGTACTTC.

J is TRBJ2-5 and V is TRBV7-9; TRBD2 agrees at 10 bases. V gave up 0 bases and J gave up 1 base; unmatched junction bases: 2. Germline V gene lookup returns CDR1 SEHNR and CDR2 FQNEAQ (reference sequence). CDR3 length equals 16 residues. CDR3 nucleotide sequence: TGTGCCAGCAGCTTAGCTATAGCGGGAGGCCAAGAGACCCAGTACTTC. This codes for CASSLAIAGGQETQYF.

The chain couples TRBV15 to TRBJ2-1; 8 bases map to TRBD2. The CDR3 sequence is 17 residues long. J gave up 3 bases and V 0 bases, and 7 bases lay outside the gene matches. CDR1 and CDR2 from the germline V gene are LNHNV and YYDKDF (reference sequence). The CDR3: CATSRDNAGGLYNEQFF. Written as DNA, the CDR3 is TGTGCCACCAGCAGAGACAATGCGGGAGGCCTCTACAATGAGCAGTTCTTC.

This clone is a singleton in its sample. The J gene is TRBJ1-2, the V gene TRBV5-1, with D tentatively TRBD1 (5 bases). CDR1 SGHRS and CDR2 YFSETQ come from the germline V gene. CDR3 length equals 12 residues. V dropped 9 bases and J dropped 1 base, with 10 bases sitting between them. CDR3: CATSTDNYGYTF. Here the CDR3 DNA reads TGCGCCACTTCGACAGATAACTATGGCTACACCTTC.

The chain carries TRBV19 and TRBJ1-3, with D maybe TRBD1 (5 bases). The CDR3 has 17 amino acids. Trimming stripped 1 base from V and 0 bases from J, with 13 bases between. Germline CDR1 reads LNHDA; CDR2 reads SQIVND (reference sequence). CDR3 sequence (DNA): TGTGCCAGTAGTATAGGGACAAGGCTAGACTCTGGAAACACCATATATTTT. Its protein product is CASSIGTRLDSGNTIYF. Filled out from reference TRBV19 and TRBJ1-3, the complete variable domain reads DGGITQSPKYLFRKEGQNVTLSCEQNLNHDAMYWYRQDPGQGLRLIYYSQIVNDFQKGDIAEGYSVSREKKESFPLTVTSAQKNPTAFYLCASSIGTRLDSGNTIYFGEGSWLTVV.